The present T cell receptor (beta chain) was sequenced within a study of shared clonotypes between healthy human individuals. Findings and limits, study-wide: Larger estimated richness was generally recorded for naive subsets relative to memory subsets. Sharing of clonotypes among donors was expected to vary with sequencing depth. Researchers sampled only blood; tissue repertoires likely differ.

About this clone: What it binds is unknown.

Only in-frame clones appear in the TCRdb table, and some are missing; sequencing was by immunoSEQ multiplex PCR. The sample has a few million clones, 93% seen once. The V gene end was trimmed by 4 bases and the J gene end by 6 bases; junction bases not matched to a gene: 8. The CDR3 loop spans 14 amino acids. Germline lookup yields CDR1 SNHLY and CDR2 FYNNEI. Division of CD4+ cells produced a CD45RA+ naive subset and a CD45RA-negative memory subset. The sequenced material came from naive CD4+ T cells from PBMCs. Subset reported: CD45RA+ positively selected. V usage is TRBV2 and J usage is TRBJ2-7; 8 bases agree with TRBD1. This clonotype was obtained from a man between 18 and 35 years old in good health. Some clones in this sample may be carry-over from other donors' samples. The CDR3 here is CASSARQGIREQYF. The CDR3 DNA follows: TGTGCCAGCAGTGCCCGACAGGGGATTCGCGAGCAGTACTTC. Full variable domain (missing parts from reference TRBV2 and TRBJ2-7): EPEVTQTPSHQVTQMGQEVILRCVPISNHLYFYWYRQILGQKVEFLVSFYNNEISEKSEIFDDQFSVERPDGSNFTLKIRSTKLEDSAMYFCASSARQGIREQYFGPGTRLTVT.